This T cell receptor beta chain was observed in a study of regulatory T cells in long-lasting Graves disease. The sample's time point: newly diagnosed GD, antithyroid drugs for less than 3 months. Construction of the TCR library relied on RNA isolated from PBMCs. Germline CDR1 is SGHRS and CDR2 is YFSETQ. The V gene end was trimmed by 0 bases and the J gene end by 2 bases; junction bases not matched to a gene: 8. The CDR3 is 16 amino acids. CDR3 regions were amplified by Arm-PCR using iRepertoire HTBI primers to build TCR beta libraries. The authors' processing: From all samples, identification returned 14 TRBJ and roughly 65 TRBV segments. Via MiXCR, TCRdb re-called the multiplex PCR reads, giving one row per CDR3 protein. The V and J calls and clone size are TCRdb's, not the authors'. The repertoire holds some 560,000 distinct CDR3 sequences, with about 16% as singletons. In addition, the sample was reused for a study of T cells in Graves' hyperthyroidism and ophthalmopathy.

The sample here was peripheral blood mononuclear cells (PBMCs), taken at new diagnosis, from a patient treated with antithyroid drugs. V gene TRBV5-1 combines with J gene TRBJ2-7, with 7 bases fitting TRBD1. The receptor comes from a woman aged 35 to 60 with Graves disease. This CDR3 reads CASSLGLQGSTYEQYF. DNA of the CDR3: TGCGCCAGCAGCTTGGGTCTACAGGGGTCTACCTACGAGCAGTACTTC.